Here is one T cell receptor beta chain with its context. With 4 bases clipped from V and 4 bases from J, the junction kept 4 bases outside the gene matches. The CDR3 is 15 residues long. The germline gives CDR1 SGHNT, CDR2 YYREEE (reference sequence). This entry is derived from a study of blood T cell repertoires in COVID-19. Study context: The origin of the acute and convalescent COVID-19 samples was the United States, Italy and Spain. Sources were T cells, B-cell-depleted T cells, or PBMCs; the material itself was cDNA or gDNA.

Source study methods: The authors estimated nucleated cell counts from reference gene primer amplification. Assay: immunoSEQ multiplex PCR; the TCRdb copy retains only in-frame clones and omits some. V, J and clone size are those of that table, while D and trimming were read from the DNA. The table records fewer than 200,000 clones, about 85% of them present only once. This sequence joins TRBV5-4 and TRBJ2-1; 11 positions match TRBD1. The sequencing sample was made of peripheral blood. The TCR sequence derives from a middle-aged man with acute or convalescent COVID-19. CDR3 protein: CASSTGQGGYNEQFF. The CDR3 nucleotides are TGTGCCAGCAGCACGGGACAGGGGGGGTACAATGAGCAGTTCTTC.